This TCR beta chain came from a study of CD4+ T cells in melanoma. Per the germline V gene, CDR1 is MGHRA and CDR2 is YSYEKL. This CDR3 spans 14 amino acids. V shed 4 bases and J 8 bases; nucleotides not matched to a gene: 4. With regard to this clone: The antigen is unknown.

Study observations and caveats: CD8+ T cell, macrophage and B cell function reportedly correlated with neoantigen-specific CD4+ T cells. Reportedly, melanoma neoantigen-specific CD4+ T cells showed varied differentiation states.

Data came from immunoSEQ multiplex PCR; TCRdb stores just in-frame clones and leaves some out. Found here are some 50,000 clones, 75% to 90% of them singletons; the top ten hold 12%. The TCR sequence derives from a human donor with melanoma. This chain connects TRBV4-1 to TRBJ2-1, with 11 bases that match TRBD1. Sequencing was done on a sample of peripheral blood. The CDR3 is CASSRTGGSDEQFF. Here the CDR3 DNA reads TGCGCCAGCAGCCGGACAGGGGGCTCCGATGAGCAGTTCTTC.